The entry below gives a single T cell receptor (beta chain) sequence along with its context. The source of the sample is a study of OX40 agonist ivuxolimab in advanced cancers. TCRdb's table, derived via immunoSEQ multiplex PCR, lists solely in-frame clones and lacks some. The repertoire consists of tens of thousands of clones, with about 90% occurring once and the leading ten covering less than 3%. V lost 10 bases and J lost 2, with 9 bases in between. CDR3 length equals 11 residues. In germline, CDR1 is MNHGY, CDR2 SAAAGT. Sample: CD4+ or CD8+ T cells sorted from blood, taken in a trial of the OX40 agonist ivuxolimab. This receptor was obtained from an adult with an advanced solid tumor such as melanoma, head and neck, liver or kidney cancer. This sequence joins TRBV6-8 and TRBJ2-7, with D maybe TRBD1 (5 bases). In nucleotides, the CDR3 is TGTGCCACGACAGTTACCTACGAGCAGTACTTC. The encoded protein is CATTVTYEQYF.